This T cell receptor beta chain was captured in a study of beta chain features in type 1 diabetes. Study results and caveats: Moderate but significant shortening of TCRB CDR3s was recorded in all four CD4+ subsets from Type 1 diabetes patients. Because the template was cDNA, high-expressing cells might be over-represented.

The entirety of the isolated RNA underwent reverse transcription, so expressed TCRB transcripts were sequenced. Sequencing used immunoSEQ multiplex PCR; TCRdb keeps in-frame clones, though not all of them. In the table there are about 290,000 clones, approximately 8% of which are singletons. With 7 bases clipped from V and 4 bases from J, the junction kept 8 bases outside the gene matches. The CDR3 has 15 amino acids. CDR1 and CDR2 (germline): LNHDA, SQIVND (reference sequence). This clone was detected ten times or more. Its specificity is unknown. The material sequenced was central memory CD4+ T cells from blood. The chain is built from TRBV19 and TRBJ2-1; the match to TRBD2 covers 9 bases. The receptor's source is a woman between 18 and 30 years old in good health. The chain's CDR3 is CASTPSGRNYNEQFF. The CDR3 bases are TGTGCCAGTACCCCCAGCGGGAGGAATTACAATGAGCAGTTCTTC.